A single sample gave rise to the 5 T cell receptor beta chains below, sequenced in a study of cytomegalovirus exposure and HLA in healthy donors. In the PCR, 60 Vbeta and 13 Jbeta primers were used. The assay was immunoSEQ multiplex PCR, and TCRdb's table has in-frame clones only and misses some. The sample includes about 170,000 clones, 77% seen only once; the top ten take around 1.5%. Source material: PBMCs. The receptors shown here come from a woman in her thirties in good health and CMV-seropositive.

V is TRBV12-5 and J is TRBJ2-1, with 10 bases fitting TRBD2. With V trimmed by 6 bases and J by 4 bases, 9 bases remained unmatched. The CDR3 sequence is 16 residues long. Germline CDR1 LGHNT, CDR2 FRNRAP. This chain's CDR3 is CASGDLAGGRYNEQFF. Here the CDR3 DNA reads TGTGCTAGTGGGGACTTAGCGGGAGGACGTTACAATGAGCAGTTCTTC.

The V gene is TRBV9, the J gene TRBJ2-5, with D possibly matching TRBD2 (5 bases). The CDR3 runs 14 residues. Trimming cost V 0 bases and J 7 bases, with 13 bases left between them. CDR1 and CDR2 (germline): SGDLS, YYNGEE. CDR3 DNA: TGTGCCAGCAGCGTAGACGGAGCGGAGGCGACCCAGTACTTC. This translates into CASSVDGAEATQYF.

The V and J genes are TRBV11-3 and TRBJ2-3; D remains unclear. CDR1 and CDR2 from the germline V gene are SGHNT and YENEEA. This CDR3 has 15 residues. V was pared by 1 base and J by 2 bases, with 10 bases between. The CDR3 bases are TGTGCCAGCAGCTTAGGGCTTGGGCTCACAGATACGCAGTATTTT. Protein product: CASSLGLGLTDTQYF.

This rearrangement joins TRBV7-8 to TRBJ2-3; D is uncertain. The germline V gene has CDR1 SGHVS and CDR2 FQNEAQ. The CDR3 sequence is 14 residues long. V lost 10 bases to trimming and J lost 2 bases, with 16 bases between them. The CDR3 region is CATQLYSSTDTQYF. Here the CDR3 DNA reads TGTGCCACCCAACTTTACAGCTCCACAGATACGCAGTATTTT.

This clone occurred once. The chain joins TRBV27 to TRBJ2-7, with D possibly TRBD1 on 6 matching bases. V shed 6 bases and J shed 0 bases, with 9 bases lying between them. CDR1 MNHEY and CDR2 SMNVEV come from the germline V gene (reference sequence). The CDR3 covers 13 residues. The CDR3, as DNA: TGTGCCAGCAGCTCACAGGGCTCCTACGAGCAGTACTTC. It is translated as CASSSQGSYEQYF.